This entry is about one T cell receptor (beta chain). These data are taken from a study of blood T cell repertoires in COVID-19. Clones were read by immunoSEQ multiplex PCR, and TCRdb kept only the in-frame ones, dropping some. The data show under 70,000 clones, with 87% seen just once and around 7.1% held by the top ten. Sequenced sample: peripheral blood. This clonotype was obtained from a woman aged 55-69 years with COVID-19, enrolled during active disease.

CDR3: CASSPRLGQRVEETQYF. The CDR3 DNA follows: TGTGCCAGCTCACCACGACTGGGACAGAGGGTTGAAGAGACCCAGTACTTC. The V and J genes are TRBV18 and TRBJ2-5; 7 nucleotides match TRBD1. Losses at the gene ends were 1 base for V and 3 bases for J; bases not matched to a gene: 11. Looked up from germline, CDR1 is KGHSH and CDR2 is LQKENI. This CDR3 has 17 amino acids.